A single sample gave rise to the 4 T cell receptor beta chains below, sequenced in a study of neurological immune-mediated disorders. TCRdb reprocessed the 5' RACE reads via MiXCR and lists one record per CDR3 protein. The data show some 47,000 distinct CDR3 sequences, around a fifth seen once. The time point was: technical triplicate 3. Sequencing was carried out using PBMCs. These receptors were obtained from a man in his 60s with HTLV-1-associated myelopathy (HAM/TSP).

This clonotype has at least ten counts. The CDR3 reads CASGRKGNTGELFF. CDR3 DNA sequence: TGTGCAAGCGGGCGGAAAGGGAACACCGGGGAGCTGTTTTTT. The chain carries TRBV11-1 and TRBJ2-2; possible D gene TRBD2, 6 bases. This CDR3 comprises 14 residues. Germline V lookup: CDR1 SGHAT, CDR2 FQDESV (reference sequence).

This clonotype was observed many times. J is TRBJ1-5 and V is TRBV11-2; no firm D call. This CDR3 is built from 13 residues. V lost 4 bases and J lost 2, with 6 bases in between. Germline-derived CDR1 and CDR2 are SGHAT and FQNNGV. The CDR3 nucleotides are TGTGCCAGCAGCTCTAGCGGCAATCAGCCCCAGCATTTT. Its translation: CASSSSGNQPQHF.

This clonotype has at least ten counts. This sequence joins TRBV7-2 and TRBJ2-4; 11 bases map to TRBD2. The CDR3 runs to 17 residues. The germline V gene encodes CDR1 SGHTA and CDR2 FQGNSA. V shed 5 bases, J shed 7 bases, and the junction held 13 bases outside the gene matches. CDR3 coding DNA: TGTGCCAGCAGCCCTTCGGCTAGCGGGAGGAGGGCGAACATTCAGTACTTC. Protein: CASSPSASGRRANIQYF.

This clonotype appeared many times. The V call is TRBV5-6, the J call TRBJ1-6; 7 bases map to TRBD1. This CDR3 contains 16 residues. Germline V lookup: CDR1 SGHDT, CDR2 YYEEEE. V lost 0 bases, J lost 7 bases, and 7 bases stayed unmatched. The CDR3 DNA follows: TGTGCCAGCAGCTTGGGCCCCGGGACAGAGAATTCACCCCTCCACTTT. Translation gives CASSLGPGTENSPLHF.